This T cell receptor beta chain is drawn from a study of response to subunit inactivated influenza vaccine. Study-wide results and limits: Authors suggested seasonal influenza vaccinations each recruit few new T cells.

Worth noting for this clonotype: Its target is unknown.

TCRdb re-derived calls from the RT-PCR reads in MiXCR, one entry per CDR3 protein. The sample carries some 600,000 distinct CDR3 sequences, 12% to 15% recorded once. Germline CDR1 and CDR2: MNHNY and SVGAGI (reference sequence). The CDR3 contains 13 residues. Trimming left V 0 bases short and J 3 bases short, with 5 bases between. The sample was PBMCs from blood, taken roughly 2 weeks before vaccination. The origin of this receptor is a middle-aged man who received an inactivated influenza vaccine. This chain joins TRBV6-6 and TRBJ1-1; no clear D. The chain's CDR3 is CASSYSQYTEAFF. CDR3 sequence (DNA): TGTGCCAGCAGTTACTCCCAATACACTGAAGCTTTCTTT.